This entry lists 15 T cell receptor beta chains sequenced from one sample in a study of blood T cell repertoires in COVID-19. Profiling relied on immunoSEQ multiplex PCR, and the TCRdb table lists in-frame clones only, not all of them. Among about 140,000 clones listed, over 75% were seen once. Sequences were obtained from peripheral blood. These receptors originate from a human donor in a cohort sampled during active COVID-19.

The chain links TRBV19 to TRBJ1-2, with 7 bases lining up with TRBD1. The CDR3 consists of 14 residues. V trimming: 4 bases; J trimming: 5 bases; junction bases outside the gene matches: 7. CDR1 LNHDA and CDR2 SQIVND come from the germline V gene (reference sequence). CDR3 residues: CASSRQGPSYGYTF. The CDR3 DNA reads TGTGCCAGTAGTAGACAGGGCCCGTCTTATGGCTACACCTTC.

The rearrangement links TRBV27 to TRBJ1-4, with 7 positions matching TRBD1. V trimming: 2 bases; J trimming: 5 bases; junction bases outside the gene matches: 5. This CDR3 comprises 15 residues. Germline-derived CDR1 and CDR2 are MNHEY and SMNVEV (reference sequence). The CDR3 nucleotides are TGTGCCAGCAGTTTAAGGGGGCAGAAAAATGAAAAACTGTTTTTT. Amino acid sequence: CASSLRGQKNEKLFF.

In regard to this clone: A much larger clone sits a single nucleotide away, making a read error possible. CDR3 sequence reads: CASSLTGVNTEAFF. As DNA, the CDR3 is TGTGCCAGCAGCTTGACAGGGGTGAACACTGAAGCTTTCTTT. This chain links TRBV7-3 with TRBJ1-1, with 8 bases matching TRBD1. The CDR3 has 14 residues. Germline CDR1 reads SGHTA; CDR2 reads FQGTGA. After removal of 3 bases from V and 0 bases from J, the junction contained 0 bases not matched to a gene.

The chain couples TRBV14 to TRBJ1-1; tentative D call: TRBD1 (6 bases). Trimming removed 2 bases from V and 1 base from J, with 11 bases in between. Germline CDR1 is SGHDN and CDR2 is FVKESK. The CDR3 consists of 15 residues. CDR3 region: CASSQTGIENTEAFF. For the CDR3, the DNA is TGTGCCAGCAGCCAAACAGGGATAGAGAACACTGAAGCTTTCTTT.

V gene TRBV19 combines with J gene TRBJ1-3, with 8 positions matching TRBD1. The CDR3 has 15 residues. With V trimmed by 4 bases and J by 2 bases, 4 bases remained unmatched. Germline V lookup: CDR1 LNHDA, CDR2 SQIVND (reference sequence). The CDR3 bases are TGTGCCAGTAGTAAAGGGACAGGTCCTGGAAACACCATATATTTT. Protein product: CASSKGTGPGNTIYF.

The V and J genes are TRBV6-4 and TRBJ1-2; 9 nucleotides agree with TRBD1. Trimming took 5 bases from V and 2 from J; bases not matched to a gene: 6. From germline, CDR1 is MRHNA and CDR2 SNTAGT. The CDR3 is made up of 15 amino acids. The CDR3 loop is CASSRDRVLNYGYTF. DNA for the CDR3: TGTGCCAGCAGTCGGGACAGGGTTCTAAACTATGGCTACACCTTC.

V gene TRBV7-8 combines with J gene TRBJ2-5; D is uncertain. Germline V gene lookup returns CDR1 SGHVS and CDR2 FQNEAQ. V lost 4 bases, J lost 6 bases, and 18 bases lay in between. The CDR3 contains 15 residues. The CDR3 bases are TGTGCCAGCAGCTCCGAAGTGACGGGTGGAAAGACCCAGTACTTC. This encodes CASSSEVTGGKTQYF.

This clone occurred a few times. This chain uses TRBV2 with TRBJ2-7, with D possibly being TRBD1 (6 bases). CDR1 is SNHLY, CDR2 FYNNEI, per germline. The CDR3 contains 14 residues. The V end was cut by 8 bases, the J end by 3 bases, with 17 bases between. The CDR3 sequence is CASLFQDSYYEQYV. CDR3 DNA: TGTGCCAGCCTATTCCAGGACAGCTACTACGAGCAGTACGTC.

The CDR3 loop reads CASSQVQGANYGYTF. CDR3 bases: TGTGCCAGCAGCCAAGTCCAGGGGGCTAACTATGGCTACACCTTC. The genes are TRBV14 and TRBJ1-2; TRBD1 matches at 7 bases. Germline CDR1 is SGHDN and CDR2 is FVKESK. V trimming: 1 base; J trimming: 0 bases; junction bases outside the gene matches: 2. The CDR3 runs to 15 residues.

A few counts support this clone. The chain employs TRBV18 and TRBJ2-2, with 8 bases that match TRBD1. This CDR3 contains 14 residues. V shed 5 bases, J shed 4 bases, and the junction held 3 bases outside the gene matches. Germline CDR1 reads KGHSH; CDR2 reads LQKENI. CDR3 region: CASSTGTGTGELFF. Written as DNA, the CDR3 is TGTGCCAGCTCAACGGGGACAGGCACCGGGGAGCTGTTTTTT.

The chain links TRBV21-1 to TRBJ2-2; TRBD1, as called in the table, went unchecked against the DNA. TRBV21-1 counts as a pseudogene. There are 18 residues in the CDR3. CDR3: CASPLRDTPSGNTGELFF. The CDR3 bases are TGTGCCAGCCCACTCCGGGACACACCTTCGGGGAACACCGGGGAGCTGTTTTTT.

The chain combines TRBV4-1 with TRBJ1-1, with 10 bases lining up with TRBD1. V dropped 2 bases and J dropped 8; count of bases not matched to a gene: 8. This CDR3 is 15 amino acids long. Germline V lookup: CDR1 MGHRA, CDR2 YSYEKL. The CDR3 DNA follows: TGCGCCAGCAGCCAAATGGGACAGGGGATTAGGGAAGCTTTCTTT. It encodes CASSQMGQGIREAFF.

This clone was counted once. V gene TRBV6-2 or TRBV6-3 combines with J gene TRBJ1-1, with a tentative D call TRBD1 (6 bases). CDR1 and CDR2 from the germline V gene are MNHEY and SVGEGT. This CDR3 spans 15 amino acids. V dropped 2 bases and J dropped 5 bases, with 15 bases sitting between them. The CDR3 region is CASSYAGRGNTEAFF. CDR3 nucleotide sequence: TGTGCCAGCAGTTACGCCGGAAGGGGGAATACTGAAGCTTTCTTT.

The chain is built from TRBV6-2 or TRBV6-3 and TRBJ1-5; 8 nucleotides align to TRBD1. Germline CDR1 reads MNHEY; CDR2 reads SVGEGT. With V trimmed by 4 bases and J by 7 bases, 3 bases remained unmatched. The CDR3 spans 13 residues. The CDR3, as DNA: TGTGCCAGCAGTTCAGGGGGCGCCCAGCCCCAGCATTTT. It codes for CASSSGGAQPQHF.

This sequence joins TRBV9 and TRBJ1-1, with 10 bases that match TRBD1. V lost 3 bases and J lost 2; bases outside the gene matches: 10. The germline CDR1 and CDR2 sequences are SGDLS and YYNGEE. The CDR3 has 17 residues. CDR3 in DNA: TGTGCCAGCAGCGAGCGGGGACAGGGGATATTTAACACTGAAGCTTTCTTT. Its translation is CASSERGQGIFNTEAFF. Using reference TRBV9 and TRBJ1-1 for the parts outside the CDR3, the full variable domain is DSGVTQTPKHLITATGQRVTLRCSPRSGDLSVYWYQQSLDQGLQFLIQYYNGEERAKGNILERFSAQQFPDLHSELNLSSLELGDSALYFCASSERGQGIFNTEAFFGQGTRLTVV.